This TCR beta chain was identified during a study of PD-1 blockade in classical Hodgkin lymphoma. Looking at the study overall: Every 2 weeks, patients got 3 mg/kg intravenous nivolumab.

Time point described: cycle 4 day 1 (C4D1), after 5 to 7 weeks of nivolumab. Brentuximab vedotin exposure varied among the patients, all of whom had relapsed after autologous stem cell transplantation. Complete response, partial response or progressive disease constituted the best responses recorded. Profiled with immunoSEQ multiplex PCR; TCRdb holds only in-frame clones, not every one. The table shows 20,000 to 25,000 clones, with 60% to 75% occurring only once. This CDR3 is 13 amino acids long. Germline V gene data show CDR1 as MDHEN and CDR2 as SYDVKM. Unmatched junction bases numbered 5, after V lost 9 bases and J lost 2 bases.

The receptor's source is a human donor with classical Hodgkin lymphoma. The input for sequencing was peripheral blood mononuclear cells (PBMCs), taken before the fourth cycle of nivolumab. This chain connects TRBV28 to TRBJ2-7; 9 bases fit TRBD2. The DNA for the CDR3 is TGTGCCAGTTATAGCGGGAGAGCCTACGAGCAGTACTTC. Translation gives CASYSGRAYEQYF.